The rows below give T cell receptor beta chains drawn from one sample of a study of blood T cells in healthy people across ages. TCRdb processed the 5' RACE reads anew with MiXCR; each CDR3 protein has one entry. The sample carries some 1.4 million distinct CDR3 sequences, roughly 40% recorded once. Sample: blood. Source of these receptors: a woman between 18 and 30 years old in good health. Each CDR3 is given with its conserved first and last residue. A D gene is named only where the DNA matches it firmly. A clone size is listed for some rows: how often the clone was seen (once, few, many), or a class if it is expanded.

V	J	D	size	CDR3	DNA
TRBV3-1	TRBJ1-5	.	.	CASSQERQPQHF	TGTGCCAGCAGCCAAGAACGTCAGCCCCAGCATTTT
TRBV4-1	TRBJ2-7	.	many	CASSQEGSSYEQYF	TGTGCCAGCAGCCAAGAGGGGTCCTCCTACGAGCAGTACTTC
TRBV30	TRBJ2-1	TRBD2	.	CAWNPSGGAYNEQFF	TGTGCCTGGAATCCTAGCGGGGGGGCCTACAATGAGCAGTTCTTC
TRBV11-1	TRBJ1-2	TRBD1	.	CASSPQGAGGYGYTF	TGTGCCAGCAGTCCGCAGGGGGCTGGTGGCTATGGCTACACCTTC
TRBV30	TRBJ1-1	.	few	CAWSRGGNTEAFF	TGTGCCTGGAGTCGGGGTGGGAACACTGAAGCTTTCTTT
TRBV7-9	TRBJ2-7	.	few	CASSLGGRTDGQYF	TGTGCCAGCTCTCTGGGGGGACGGACGGACGGGCAGTACTTC
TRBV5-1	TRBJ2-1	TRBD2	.	CASSEGPGRGSYNEQFF	TGCGCCAGCAGCGAGGGCCCCGGGAGGGGGAGCTACAATGAGCAGTTCTTC
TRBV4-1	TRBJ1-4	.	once	CASSQVAGANKSLFF	TGCGCCAGCAGCCAAGTCGCAGGAGCTAATAAAAGCTTGTTTTTT
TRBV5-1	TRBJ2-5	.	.	CASSSLGYSEETQYF	TGCGCCAGCAGCTCGCTAGGGTATTCGGAAGAGACCCAGTACTTC
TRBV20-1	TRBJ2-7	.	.	CSALRDMSSYEQYF	TGCAGTGCCCTACGGGACATGAGCTCCTACGAGCAGTACTTC
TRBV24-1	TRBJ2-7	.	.	CATRNNAYEQYF	TGTGCCACTAGAAATAACGCCTACGAGCAGTACTTC
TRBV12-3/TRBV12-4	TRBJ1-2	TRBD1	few	CASSGRGGHGYGYTF	TGTGCCAGCAGTGGCAGGGGGGGGCATGGCTATGGCTACACCTTC
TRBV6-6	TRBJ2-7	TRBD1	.	CASSKLGQASYEQYF	TGTGCCAGCAGTAAACTAGGACAGGCCTCCTACGAGCAGTACTTC
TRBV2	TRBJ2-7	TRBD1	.	CASSKDRGGYEQYF	TGTGCCAGCAGTAAGGACAGGGGAGGTTACGAGCAGTACTTC
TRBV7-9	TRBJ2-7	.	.	CASSLNTGEQYF	TGTGCCAGCAGCTTGAACACGGGTGAGCAGTACTTC
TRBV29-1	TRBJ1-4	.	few	CSVGLFGSGDEKLFF	TGCAGCGTTGGTCTCTTCGGGTCGGGAGATGAAAAACTGTTTTTT
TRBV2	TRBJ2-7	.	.	CASSLDRCYEQYF	TGTGCCAGCAGTCTTGACAGGTGCTACGAGCAGTACTTC
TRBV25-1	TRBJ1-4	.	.	CASSEWRTNEKLFF	TGTGCCAGCAGTGAATGGAGGACTAATGAAAAACTGTTTTTT
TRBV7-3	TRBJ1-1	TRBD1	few	CASSRGGFMNTEAFF	TGTGCCAGCAGCCGAGGGGGCTTCATGAACACTGAAGCTTTCTTT
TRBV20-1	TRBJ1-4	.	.	CSARGRVGEKLFF	TGCAGTGCTAGGGGACGGGTCGGAGAAAAACTGTTTTTT
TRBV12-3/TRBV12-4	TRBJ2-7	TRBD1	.	CASGASGTGGKQYF	TGTGCCAGCGGGGCCAGCGGGACAGGGGGTAAGCAGTACTTC
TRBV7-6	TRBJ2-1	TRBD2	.	CASSPVGTSDYNEQFF	TGTGCCAGCAGCCCGGTGGGGACTAGCGACTACAATGAGCAGTTCTTC
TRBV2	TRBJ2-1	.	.	CASSDGPGLRLDEQFF	TGTGCCAGCAGTGATGGTCCCGGACTCCGCCTGGATGAGCAGTTCTTC
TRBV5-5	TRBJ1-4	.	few	CASSLARVEKLFF	TGTGCCAGCAGCTTGGCCCGGGTGGAAAAACTGTTTTTT
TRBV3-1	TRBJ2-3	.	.	CASSQAPALGTQYF	TGTGCCAGCAGCCAAGCCCCGGCTCTGGGTACGCAGTATTTT
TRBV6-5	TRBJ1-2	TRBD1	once	CASSYRGDSTNYGYTF	TGTGCCAGCAGTTACAGAGGGGACAGCACCAACTATGGCTACACCTTC
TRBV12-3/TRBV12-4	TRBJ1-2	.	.	CASSFAAVEGYTF	TGTGCCAGCAGTTTTGCCGCGGTGGAAGGCTACACCTTC
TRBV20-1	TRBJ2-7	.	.	CSARGPRRNSYEQYF	TGCAGTGCTAGAGGCCCCCGGAGAAACTCCTACGAGCAGTACTTC
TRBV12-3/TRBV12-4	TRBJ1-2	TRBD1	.	CASSLTTGVGYGYTF	TGTGCCAGCAGCCTTACCACAGGGGTAGGCTATGGCTACACCTTC
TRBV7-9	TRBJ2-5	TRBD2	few	CASSLRERLAGETQYF	TGTGCCAGCAGCTTACGGGAACGACTAGCGGGAGAGACCCAGTACTTC
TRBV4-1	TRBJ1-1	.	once	CASSPPWITEAFF	TGCGCCAGCAGCCCCCCGTGGATCACTGAAGCTTTCTTT
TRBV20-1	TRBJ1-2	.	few	CSASFTITQGFRYGYTF	TGCAGTGCTAGCTTTACTATAACGCAGGGGTTTCGGTATGGCTACACCTTC
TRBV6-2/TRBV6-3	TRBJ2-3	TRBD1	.	CASSYVFRGWDSSTDTQYF	TGTGCCAGCAGTTATGTTTTTCGCGGTTGGGACAGTAGCACAGATACGCAGTATTTT
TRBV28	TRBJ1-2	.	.	CASSLRRSYGYTF	TGTGCCAGCAGTTTACGCCGATCCTATGGCTACACCTTC
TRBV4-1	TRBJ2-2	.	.	CASSHEGGRPGELFF	TGCGCCAGCAGCCACGAGGGGGGCAGACCCGGGGAGCTGTTTTTT
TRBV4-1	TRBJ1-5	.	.	CASSQVGGSNQPQHF	TGCGCCAGCAGCCAAGTGGGGGGTAGCAATCAGCCCCAGCATTTT
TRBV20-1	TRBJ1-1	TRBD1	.	CSAPPTGRSTEAFF	TGCAGTGCTCCTCCGACAGGGAGGAGCACTGAAGCTTTCTTT
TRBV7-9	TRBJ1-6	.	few	CASSLAKEGSSSPLHF	TGTGCCAGCAGCTTAGCGAAGGAGGGCTCAAGTTCACCCCTCCACTTT
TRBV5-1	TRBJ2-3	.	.	CASSIGARDTQYF	TGCGCCAGCAGTATCGGCGCCCGGGATACGCAGTATTTT
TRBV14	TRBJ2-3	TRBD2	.	CASSLLGLAGRDTQYF	TGTGCCAGCAGTCTCCTGGGACTAGCGGGAAGGGATACGCAGTATTTT
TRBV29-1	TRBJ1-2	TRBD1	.	CSVRPGQGRYGYTF	TGCAGCGTTCGTCCGGGACAGGGGCGCTATGGCTACACCTTC
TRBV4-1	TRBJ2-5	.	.	CASSQVMFGQETQYF	TGCGCCAGCAGCCAAGTTATGTTTGGGCAAGAGACCCAGTACTTC
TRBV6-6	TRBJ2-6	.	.	CASTPRVVSGANVLTF	TGTGCCAGCACCCCCAGGGTGGTCTCTGGGGCCAACGTCCTGACTTTC
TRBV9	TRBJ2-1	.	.	CASSLPWDGYEQFF	TGTGCCAGCAGCCTACCATGGGACGGCTACGAGCAGTTCTTC
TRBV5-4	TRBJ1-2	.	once	CASSSQGRKANYGYTF	TGTGCCAGCAGCTCACAGGGCCGGAAGGCTAACTATGGCTACACCTTC
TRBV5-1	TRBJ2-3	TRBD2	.	CASSLNMGLEGQIDTQYF	TGCGCCAGCAGCTTGAATATGGGACTAGAGGGGCAGATAGATACGCAGTATTTT
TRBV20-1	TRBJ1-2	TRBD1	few	CSAGEQGASYGYTF	TGCAGTGCAGGGGAACAGGGGGCCAGCTATGGCTACACCTTC
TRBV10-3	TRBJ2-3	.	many	CAISETETDTQYF	TGTGCCATCAGTGAAACGGAAACAGATACGCAGTATTTT
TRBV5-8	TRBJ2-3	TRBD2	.	CASSSLWLAGGPSTDTQYF	TGTGCCAGCAGCTCGCTTTGGCTAGCGGGGGGCCCTAGCACAGATACGCAGTATTTT
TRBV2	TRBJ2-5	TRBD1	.	CASSDTTGGTETQYF	TGTGCCAGCAGTGACACGACAGGGGGCACAGAGACCCAGTACTTC
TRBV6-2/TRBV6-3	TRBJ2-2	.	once	CASSYLIASRDNASNTGELFF	TGTGCCAGCAGTTACCTCATTGCAAGCCGGGACAACGCTTCGAACACCGGGGAGCTGTTTTTT